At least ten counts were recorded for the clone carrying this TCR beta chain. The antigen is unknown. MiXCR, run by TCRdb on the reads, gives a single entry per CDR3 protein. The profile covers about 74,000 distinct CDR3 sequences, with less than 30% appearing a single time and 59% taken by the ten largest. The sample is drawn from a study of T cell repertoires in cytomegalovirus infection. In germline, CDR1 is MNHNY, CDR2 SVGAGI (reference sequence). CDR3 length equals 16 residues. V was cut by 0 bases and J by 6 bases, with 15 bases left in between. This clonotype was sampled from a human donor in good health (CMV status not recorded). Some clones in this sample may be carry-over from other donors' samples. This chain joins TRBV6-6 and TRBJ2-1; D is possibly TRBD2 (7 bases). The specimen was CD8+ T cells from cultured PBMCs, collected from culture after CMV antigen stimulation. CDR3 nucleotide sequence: TGTGCCAGCAGTTACTCCCTTGGGGGGGCCGTCAATGAGCAGTTCTTC. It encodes CASSYSLGGAVNEQFF.